This record covers a single T cell receptor (beta chain). The sample comes from a study of blood T cell repertoires in COVID-19. Assay used: immunoSEQ multiplex PCR; TCRdb lists only in-frame clones, some missing. The sample includes roughly 14,000 clones, around 80% seen only once; the top ten take about 27%. The receptor comes from a woman aged 50 to 65 with active or convalescent COVID-19. Input material: peripheral blood.

CDR3 DNA: TGTGCCAGCAGCCAGACAGGTACCGGGGAGCTGTTTTTT. Its protein product is CASSQTGTGELFF. The chain combines TRBV14 with TRBJ2-2, with a weak D call TRBD1 (6 bases). The CDR3 spans 13 residues. The germline V gene has CDR1 SGHDN and CDR2 FVKESK. The ends were cut back, 3 bases at V and 5 bases at J, with 7 bases in the middle.